A selection of T cell receptor beta chains follows, all from one sample in a study of CD8 T cells in ankylosing spondylitis. TCRdb re-analysed the 5' RACE reads in MiXCR, keeping a single row per CDR3 protein. The data show over 700,000 distinct CDR3 sequences, around 17% seen once. Specimen: blood, either unsorted or a sorted T cell fraction (not recorded which). The receptor source for this set is a male donor with ankylosing spondylitis. CDR3s leave out the opening cysteine and the closing phenylalanine or tryptophan. D genes are given only for firm matches.

j_call	v_call	d_call	cdr3_aa
TRBJ2-5	TRBV7-9	-	ASSLGFVNRGETQY
TRBJ1-1	TRBV12-3/TRBV12-4	-	ASRGRETNTEAF
TRBJ2-7	TRBV11-2	TRBD1	ASSDRGGEQY
TRBJ1-1	TRBV11-2	-	ASSQNPRGAYTEAF
TRBJ2-3	TRBV12-3/TRBV12-4	-	ASSLAGGQRDTQY
TRBJ2-7	TRBV5-1	-	ASSLAGGVWGSYEQY
TRBJ1-2	TRBV7-9	-	ASSLVDEYYT
TRBJ2-2	TRBV20-1	TRBD2	SARERTSGTGELF
TRBJ2-1	TRBV30	-	AWSSESSYNEQF
TRBJ2-5	TRBV20-1	TRBD2	SAGGLGGETQY
TRBJ1-6	TRBV5-1	TRBD1	ASSWGTENNSPLH
TRBJ2-6	TRBV18	TRBD2	ASTRTSGSSGANVLT
TRBJ2-1	TRBV27	TRBD1	ASSPFQGAINEQF
TRBJ1-5	TRBV7-6	-	ASSLGAGQGNQPQH
TRBJ2-2	TRBV4-2	-	ASSPLGGQNTGELF
TRBJ1-1	TRBV9	TRBD1	ASSVGGGKGDTEAF
TRBJ2-7	TRBV4-1	-	ASSQDPRGTSRAGEQY
TRBJ2-3	TRBV20-1	-	SAYEGGAGTDTQY
TRBJ1-1	TRBV30	-	AWSEGVGTEAF
TRBJ2-7	TRBV18	-	ASSPAPEADEQY
TRBJ2-3	TRBV7-9	-	ASSPSGGLATQY
TRBJ2-1	TRBV5-1	TRBD2	ASSRGLAGGQVHPEQF
TRBJ2-7	TRBV20-1	-	SANGGTWEYEQY
TRBJ2-2	TRBV5-5	TRBD2	ASSRRGDTGELF
TRBJ1-5	TRBV12-3/TRBV12-4	-	ASSFGTPQQPQH
TRBJ2-3	TRBV18	-	ASSPIAADTQY
TRBJ2-5	TRBV20-1	-	SARAAPQETQY
TRBJ2-1	TRBV3-1	TRBD2	ASSQIAGVAEQF
TRBJ1-2	TRBV5-6	-	ASSSREGHYGYT
TRBJ1-2	TRBV6-1	-	ASSAGRAAYDYGYT
TRBJ2-7	TRBV9	-	ASSPNSLGNYEQY
TRBJ1-1	TRBV6-1	TRBD1	ASRDETGKGAEAF
TRBJ1-1	TRBV5-1	TRBD1	ASSLLTGEVVEAF
TRBJ2-1	TRBV20-1	-	SAPGAGAWYYNEQF
TRBJ2-5	TRBV7-9	-	ASSPRDHHQETQY
TRBJ2-3	TRBV12-3/TRBV12-4	TRBD2	ASSSRILAGATDTQY